Listed below are T cell receptor beta chains from one sample, sequenced in a study of blood T cells in healthy people across ages. Via MiXCR, TCRdb re-called the 5' RACE reads, giving one row per CDR3 protein. Counted here are 1 million to 1.2 million distinct CDR3 sequences, 35% to 45% occurring once; the ten biggest clones make up about an eighth. Sequenced: blood. The receptors derive from a man aged 18 to 30 in good health. Each CDR3 is given with its conserved first and last residue. The order of the fields is V gene, clone size, J gene, D gene, CDR3 DNA, CDR3 protein. The D gene is left open where the match is weak. The size of a clone is reported for some rows only, either as once, few or many, or as a class for expanded clones.

>TRBV10-3|few|TRBJ2-1|.
TGTGCCATCAGTGAGCACACAGGGACGGAGCAGTTCTTC
CAISEHTGTEQFF
>TRBV4-1|.|TRBJ1-1|.
TGCGCCAGCAGCCAAGTCTCTGGGTGGGGTTTACCAAACAAAGCTTTCTTT
CASSQVSGWGLPNKAFF
>TRBV5-6|.|TRBJ2-7|.
TGTGCCAGCAGTCACACCCACGGATACGAGCAGTACTTC
CASSHTHGYEQYF
>TRBV10-3|.|TRBJ2-4|.
TGTGCCATCAGTGAGACTATCGCCTTGGGCATTCAGTACTTC
CAISETIALGIQYF
>TRBV7-2|.|TRBJ1-1|.
TGTGCCAGCAGCCCCCATGGGAACACTGAAGCTTTCTTT
CASSPHGNTEAFF
>TRBV7-8|.|TRBJ1-4|.
TGTGCCAGCAGATCAATAGAGGGACGGAGTAATGAAAAACTGTTTTTT
CASRSIEGRSNEKLFF
>TRBV4-2|.|TRBJ1-2|TRBD1
TGTGCCAGCAGCCAAGAAGGGACAGGGCCGGTTCATGGCTACACCTTC
CASSQEGTGPVHGYTF
>TRBV20-1|few|TRBJ2-7|.
TGCAGTGCTAGCGATTCGACAGGCCGCCACGAGCAGTACTTC
CSASDSTGRHEQYF
>TRBV12-3/TRBV12-4|.|TRBJ2-5|.
TGTGCCAGCAGGGCGGACGGACGACAAGAGACCCAGTACTTC
CASRADGRQETQYF
>TRBV7-3|few|TRBJ2-3|.
TGTGCCAGCAGCGCCACGCAGGGGCCCCTAGATACGCAGTATTTT
CASSATQGPLDTQYF
>TRBV4-3|few|TRBJ2-5|TRBD1
TGCGCCAGCAAAAAGGAGGGACAGGGGTTTCCAGAGACCCAGTACTTC
CASKKEGQGFPETQYF
>TRBV20-1|.|TRBJ1-4|.
TGCAGTGCTAGAGTGGGGGCGCGAGAAAAACTGTTTTTT
CSARVGAREKLFF
>TRBV2|few|TRBJ1-2|.
TGTGCCAGCAGTGAAGGTCCGGGGTTCTATGGCTACACCTTC
CASSEGPGFYGYTF
>TRBV5-1|.|TRBJ1-6|.
TGCGCCAGCAGCTTGACAGACCCCAATAATTCACCCCTCCACTTT
CASSLTDPNNSPLHF
>TRBV6-1|.|TRBJ1-1|.
TGTGCCAGCACCCAAGGTAGGGTAGACACTGAAGCTTTCTTT
CASTQGRVDTEAFF
>TRBV12-3/TRBV12-4|many|TRBJ1-5|.
TGTGCCAGCAGTTTCGGTCAGCCCCAGCATTTT
CASSFGQPQHF
>TRBV15|few|TRBJ2-1|.
TGTGCCACCAGCATCGAGCTCTTCTACAATGAGCAGTTCTTC
CATSIELFYNEQFF
>TRBV29-1|many|TRBJ2-3|.
TGCAGCGTTGATGCACAGGGTATAACAGATACGCAGTATTTT
CSVDAQGITDTQYF
>TRBV12-3/TRBV12-4|.|TRBJ1-4|TRBD1
TGTGACAGCAGTTGGACAGGGGGGAATGAAAAACTGTTTTTT
CDSSWTGGNEKLFF
>TRBV2|.|TRBJ2-3|.
TGTGCCAGCAGCCCCGAGGGGTTGACAGATACGCAGTATTTT
CASSPEGLTDTQYF
>TRBV29-1|many|TRBJ1-1|.
TGCAGCGTTGGACAGAACACTGAAGCTTTCTTT
CSVGQNTEAFF
>TRBV5-1|.|TRBJ1-2|.
TGCGCCAGCAGCTTGACAGGGCCACTCGACTATGGCTACACCTTC
CASSLTGPLDYGYTF
>TRBV10-3|many|TRBJ2-5|TRBD1
TGTGCCATCCGTCAGGGACAGGACCAAGAGACCCAGTACTTC
CAIRQGQDQETQYF
>TRBV12-3/TRBV12-4|.|TRBJ2-2|TRBD2
TGTGCCAGCAGTTTAGCCGTAGCGGGGGACGACACCGGGGAGCTGTTTTTT
CASSLAVAGDDTGELFF
>TRBV3-1|.|TRBJ2-7|TRBD1
TGTGCCAGCAGCCGGTTCGGGACAGGGCTAAACGAGCAGTACTTC
CASSRFGTGLNEQYF
>TRBV6-5|.|TRBJ2-1|TRBD2
TGTGCCAGCAGTTCGACGGGGGGGCGAGCCGACAATGAGCAGTTCTTC
CASSSTGGRADNEQFF
>TRBV28|few|TRBJ1-1|.
TGTGCCAGCAGTCAACGGCAAATTCGGCACACTGAAGCTTTCTTT
CASSQRQIRHTEAFF
>TRBV29-1|.|TRBJ2-3|.
TGCAGCGTTGGTGGGGGGGCCTTGACAGATACGCAGTATTTT
CSVGGGALTDTQYF
>TRBV20-1|.|TRBJ1-2|.
TGCAGTGCTATCGGCACTCCTAACTATGGCTACACCTTC
CSAIGTPNYGYTF
>TRBV5-1|.|TRBJ2-3|.
TGCGCCAGCAGCTCCGGCGGGATGGATACGCAGTATTTT
CASSSGGMDTQYF
>TRBV6-1|few|TRBJ2-5|.
TGTGCCAGCAGCGTACCCTGGGGCAACCAAGAGACCCAGTACTTC
CASSVPWGNQETQYF
>TRBV12-3/TRBV12-4|.|TRBJ1-2|TRBD1
TGTGCCAGCAGCAGGGGGGCAGGGATAAACGGCTACACCTTC
CASSRGAGINGYTF
>TRBV7-2|.|TRBJ2-2|TRBD2
TGTGCCAGCAGCCGGACTAGCGGTTACACCGGGGAGCTGTTTTTT
CASSRTSGYTGELFF
>TRBV19|.|TRBJ1-4|TRBD1
TGTGCCAGTACCCGGACAGGGGGCAGCTCGGATGAAAAACTGTTTTTT
CASTRTGGSSDEKLFF
>TRBV4-3|few|TRBJ1-2|.
TGCGCCAGCAGCCAAACAGGGATCTCCTATGGCTACACCTTC
CASSQTGISYGYTF
>TRBV19|.|TRBJ2-1|TRBD2
TGTGCCAGTCAACTAGCGGGGGGCTCAGGGTACAATGAGCAGTTCTTC
CASQLAGGSGYNEQFF
>TRBV6-5|.|TRBJ2-4|.
TGTGCCAGCAGCAATACAGGGAGAAACATTCAGTACTTC
CASSNTGRNIQYF
>TRBV28|.|TRBJ2-3|.
TGTGCCGGCAGTTCCCTTTCGTCCCTGGGTACGCAGTATTTT
CAGSSLSSLGTQYF
>TRBV3-1|.|TRBJ1-2|.
TGTGCCAGCAGCCAAGTGGAAGGGGCGCCGGGCTACACCTTC
CASSQVEGAPGYTF
>TRBV6-6|.|TRBJ2-1|.
TGTGCCAGCAGTCGGGAAGCGGCAAAGCAGTTCTTC
CASSREAAKQFF
>TRBV29-1|few|TRBJ1-5|.
TGCAGCCCCGAGGGGGAAAATCAGCCCCAGCATTTT
CSPEGENQPQHF
>TRBV2|many|TRBJ2-5|.
TGTGCCAGCGTGAACTCCCGCCAAGAGACCCAGTACTTC
CASVNSRQETQYF
>TRBV27|.|TRBJ2-5|.
TGTGCCAGCAGTGAGACAGGGAGGTGGGAGACCCAGTACTTC
CASSETGRWETQYF
>TRBV18|.|TRBJ1-1|TRBD1
TGTGCCAGCTCACCGCGTTCCGGGACAGGGAACACTGAAGCTTTCTTT
CASSPRSGTGNTEAFF
>TRBV20-1|.|TRBJ1-4|.
TGCAGTGCTAGAGGGGGCCCAACTAATGAAAAACTGTTTTTT
CSARGGPTNEKLFF
>TRBV7-6|.|TRBJ1-2|.
TGTGCCAGCAGCTTACATGCCGTGGGGACCCCAAATGGCTACACCTTC
CASSLHAVGTPNGYTF
>TRBV4-3|many|TRBJ1-1|.
TGCGCCAGCAGCCAAGGGTACACTGAAGCTTTCTTT
CASSQGYTEAFF
>TRBV3-1|.|TRBJ1-4|.
TGTGCCAGCAGCCCTCTATTCTCTGCAACTAATGAAAAACTGTTTTTT
CASSPLFSATNEKLFF
>TRBV20-1|.|TRBJ2-1|TRBD2
TGCAGTGCTAGAGCCCTTAGCGGGGGCCCCTACAATGAGCAGTTCTTC
CSARALSGGPYNEQFF
>TRBV6-5|.|TRBJ1-2|TRBD1
TGTGCCAGCAGTCTCGGGACAGGGCATGACTATGGCTACACCTTC
CASSLGTGHDYGYTF
>TRBV4-2|many|TRBJ2-5|.
TGTGCCAGCAGCCAAGATGTACAACAAGAGACCCAGTACTTC
CASSQDVQQETQYF
>TRBV5-1|few|TRBJ1-2|.
TGCGCCAGCAGTTCTCAAATGACAGCCCCCTACGGCTACACCTTC
CASSSQMTAPYGYTF
>TRBV3-1|few|TRBJ1-1|.
TGTGCCAGCAGCCTCTATCAGGTCACTGAAGCTTTCTTT
CASSLYQVTEAFF
>TRBV20-1|.|TRBJ2-2|.
TGCAGTGCTCGTCTCAAGGTCAGGGGGAACACCGGGGAGCTGTTTTTT
CSARLKVRGNTGELFF
>TRBV20-1|.|TRBJ2-1|.
TGCAGTGCTAGTCTGGGTACCCGCAATGAGCAGTTCTTC
CSASLGTRNEQFF
>TRBV6-5|few|TRBJ1-2|.
TGTGCCACCTTCAGGGGAGCTAACTATGGCTACACCTTC
CATFRGANYGYTF
>TRBV3-1|few|TRBJ2-5|.
TGTGCCAGCAGCCAAGAAAGCCGTACAGGGCGATTAGAGACCCAGTACTTC
CASSQESRTGRLETQYF
>TRBV2|.|TRBJ2-1|.
TGTGCCAGCAGTGAAGATGAGACCCGGGACAATGAGCAGTTCTTC
CASSEDETRDNEQFF
>TRBV20-1|.|TRBJ1-6|TRBD1
TGCAGTGCTAGAGACAGGGGGAGCTCCTATAATCCACCCCTCCACTTT
CSARDRGSSYNPPLHF